This record covers a single T cell receptor (beta chain). What it binds is not known. The sample originates from a study of cytotoxic CD8 clonotypes in ibrutinib-treated CLL. Study context: Mean per-sample yields comprised around 280,000 productive templates and 85,000 to 95,000 productive rearrangements. Study-wide findings and caveats: With treatment, public clonotypes, which were uncommon, either contracted or remained stable.

Measured with immunoSEQ multiplex PCR; TCRdb has only the in-frame clones, and not every one. The sample includes some 160,000 clones, roughly 80% of them seen just once. This specimen was PBMCs, taken after 12 months of ibrutinib treatment. The receptor was isolated from a human donor with chronic lymphocytic leukemia.

The CDR3 region has the DNA TGTGCCAGCAGCTTAGACCCGGGACAGGGAAAAGATACGCAGTATTTT. This sequence encodes CASSLDPGQGKDTQYF. The chain has TRBV7-9 and TRBJ2-3; 9 positions match TRBD1. Germline lookup yields CDR1 SEHNR and CDR2 FQNEAQ (reference sequence). CDR3 size: 16 residues. V shed 1 base and J 5 bases; nucleotides not matched to a gene: 7.